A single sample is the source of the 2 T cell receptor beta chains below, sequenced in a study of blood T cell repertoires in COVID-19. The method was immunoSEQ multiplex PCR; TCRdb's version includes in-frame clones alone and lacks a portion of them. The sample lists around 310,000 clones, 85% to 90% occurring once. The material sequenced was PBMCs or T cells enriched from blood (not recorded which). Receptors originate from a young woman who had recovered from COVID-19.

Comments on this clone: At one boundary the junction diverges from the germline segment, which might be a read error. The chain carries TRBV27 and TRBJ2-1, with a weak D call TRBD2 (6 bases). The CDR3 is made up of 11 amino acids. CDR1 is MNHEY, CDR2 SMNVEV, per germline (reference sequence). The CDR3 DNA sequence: TGTGCCAGCAGTCCGGGAGCCCATAGGATCTTC. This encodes CASSPGAHRIF.

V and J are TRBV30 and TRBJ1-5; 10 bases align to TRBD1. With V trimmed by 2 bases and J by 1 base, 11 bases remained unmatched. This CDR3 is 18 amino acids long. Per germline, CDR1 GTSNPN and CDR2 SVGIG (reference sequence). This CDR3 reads CAWSTGTGDFVSNQPQHF. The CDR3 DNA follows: TGTGCCTGGAGTACCGGGACAGGGGATTTTGTGAGCAATCAGCCCCAGCATTTT.